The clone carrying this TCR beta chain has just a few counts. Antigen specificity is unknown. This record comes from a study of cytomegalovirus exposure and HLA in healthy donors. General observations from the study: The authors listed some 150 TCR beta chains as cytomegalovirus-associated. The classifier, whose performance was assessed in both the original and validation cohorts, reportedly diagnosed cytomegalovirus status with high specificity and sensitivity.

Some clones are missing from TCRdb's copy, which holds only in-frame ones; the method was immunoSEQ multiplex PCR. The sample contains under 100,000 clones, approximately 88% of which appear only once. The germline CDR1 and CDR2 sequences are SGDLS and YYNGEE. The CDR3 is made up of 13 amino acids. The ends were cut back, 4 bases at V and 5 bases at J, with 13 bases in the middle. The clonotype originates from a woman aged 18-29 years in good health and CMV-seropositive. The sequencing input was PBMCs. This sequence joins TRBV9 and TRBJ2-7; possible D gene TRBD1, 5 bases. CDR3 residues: CASSTQGAHEQYF. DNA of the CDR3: TGTGCCAGCAGCACTCAAGGGGCCCACGAGCAGTACTTC.